The 25 T cell receptor beta chains below all came from one sample that was sequenced in a study of long-term antiretroviral therapy in people with HIV. Researchers report immunoSEQ v3.0 was run at survey level. TCRdb's table, derived via immunoSEQ multiplex PCR, lists solely in-frame clones and lacks some. Of approximately 21,000 clones in the sample, around nine tenths were seen once. Sequences were derived from unsorted PBMCs, sampled 2.3 years after starting antiretroviral therapy. These receptors came from a man aged 55-75 years with HIV.

V and J are TRBV5-4 and TRBJ2-3; 10 nucleotides align to TRBD2. Germline CDR1 reads SGHNT; CDR2 reads YYREEE (reference sequence). The V segment lost 4 bases and the J segment 3 bases; nucleotides outside the gene matches: 8. This CDR3 has 16 amino acids. This CDR3 is CASSPKAGGRTDTQYF. CDR3 DNA sequence: TGTGCCAGCAGCCCCAAAGCGGGAGGGCGGACAGATACGCAGTATTTT.

This clone was observed a single time. The J gene is TRBJ2-7, the V gene TRBV5-1, with 11 positions matching TRBD1. V dropped 4 bases and J dropped 3; count of bases not matched to a gene: 15. CDR1 and CDR2 (germline): SGHRS, YFSETQ. This CDR3 region has 18 residues. The CDR3, as DNA: TGCGCCAGCAGCCAGCCGGGACAGGGGGTCCCGCGGGACTACGAGCAGTACTTC. This gives the protein CASSQPGQGVPRDYEQYF.

The chain joins TRBV5-4 to TRBJ1-1, with unresolved D. Trimming shortened V by 2 bases and J by 5 bases, and 16 bases separated the two germline ends. The CDR3 runs to 15 residues. CDR1 is SGHNT and CDR2 is YYREEE in the germline V gene (reference sequence). The CDR3 DNA sequence: TGTGCCAGCAGCTTATTCCCAGTAAGAGGTACTGAAGCTTTCTTT. Translated: CASSLFPVRGTEAFF.

The chain employs TRBV19 and TRBJ1-5, with a weak D call TRBD1 (5 bases). V dropped 6 bases and J dropped 2 bases, with 14 bases sitting between them. Germline V gene sequence: CDR1 LNHDA, CDR2 SQIVND (reference sequence). This CDR3 has 15 residues. The CDR3 protein is CASRDQGGRNQPQHF. In nucleotides, the CDR3 is TGTGCCAGTAGGGACCAGGGAGGACGCAATCAGCCCCAGCATTTT.

The chain has TRBV6-5 and TRBJ1-1, with 10 positions matching TRBD1. V was clipped by 2 bases and J by 5 bases; unmatched bases: 2. The CDR3 length is 14 residues. CDR1 and CDR2 from the germline V gene are MNHEY and SVGAGI. CDR3 in DNA: TGTGCCAGCAGTTACCCGGACAGGGGGACTGAAGCTTTCTTT. Translating gives CASSYPDRGTEAFF.

The rearrangement links TRBV5-3 to TRBJ2-5, with 8 bases aligning to TRBD2. TRBV5-3 is marked as an open reading frame, function uncertain. J gave up 5 bases and V 1 base, and 10 bases lay outside the gene matches. The CDR3 sequence is 16 residues long. CDR3 sequence (DNA): TGTGCCAGAAGCTTGCCTCTTAGCGGGGATCTCGAGACCCAGTACTTC. This codes for CARSLPLSGDLETQYF.

The V gene is TRBV7-9, the J gene TRBJ2-2, with 7 bases matching TRBD1. Germline values: CDR1 SEHNR, CDR2 FQNEAQ (reference sequence). CDR3 length: 15 residues. V lost 1 base to trimming and J lost 7 bases; unmatched junction nucleotides: 6. CDR3 region: CASSLGGGTHGELFF. The CDR3 DNA is TGTGCCAGCAGCTTAGGAGGGGGCACTCACGGGGAGCTGTTTTTT.

The chain recombines TRBV29-1 with TRBJ2-2, with D hard to call. The germline V and J ends were trimmed by 5 bases and 6 bases, with 10 bases remaining between them. Germline V gives CDR1 SQVTM, CDR2 ANQGSEA. The CDR3 extends over 12 amino acids. In DNA, the CDR3 is TGCAGCGTTACTAAGGCATCCGGGGAGCTGTTTTTT. Translation gives CSVTKASGELFF.

This clone showed up just once. The CDR3 bases are TGCGCCAGCAGCCCGGTCCTAGGGGGAGGTCAGAATTACGAGCAGTACTTC. It translates to CASSPVLGGGQNYEQYF. The chain carries TRBV4-1 and TRBJ2-7; the D gene could be TRBD1 or TRBD2 (6 bases each). V lost 4 bases to trimming and J lost 4 bases, with 23 bases between them. Germline V gene data show CDR1 as MGHRA and CDR2 as YSYEKL. The CDR3 spans 17 residues.

This clone is a singleton in its sample. The rearrangement uses TRBV25-1 and TRBJ2-2, with 7 positions matching TRBD2. Trimming took 4 bases from V and 1 from J; bases not matched to a gene: 6. CDR1 MGHDK and CDR2 SYGVNS come from the germline V gene. CDR3 length: 16 residues. CDR3 loop: CASSALGGGNTGELFF. CDR3 nucleotides: TGTGCCAGCAGTGCCCTTGGGGGGGGGAACACCGGGGAGCTGTTTTTT.

The rearrangement uses TRBV5-4 and TRBJ2-7; TRBD2 agrees at 11 bases. CDR1 and CDR2 from the germline V gene are SGHNT and YYREEE (reference sequence). The CDR3 sequence is 15 residues long. With V trimmed by 3 bases and J by 3 bases, 5 bases remained unmatched. The CDR3 protein is CASSSLAGGGYEQYF. CDR3 sequence (DNA): TGTGCCAGCAGCTCATTAGCGGGAGGGGGCTACGAGCAGTACTTC.

DNA of the CDR3: TGTGCCTGGAGAGCTGACGGGAGGAACACTGAAGCTTTCTTT. Encoded protein: CAWRADGRNTEAFF. This sequence joins TRBV30 and TRBJ1-1; D is uncertain. The CDR3 spans 14 residues. Trimming took 3 bases from V and 1 from J, leaving 12 bases between them. Per the germline V gene, CDR1 is GTSNPN and CDR2 is SVGIG (reference sequence). The entire variable domain, with the rest obtained from reference TRBV30 and TRBJ1-1, is as follows: SQTIHQWPATLVQPVGSPLSLECTVEGTSNPNLYWYRQAAGRGLQLLFYSVGIGQISSEVPQNLSASRPQDRQFILSSKKLLLSDSGFYLCAWRADGRNTEAFFGQGTRLTVV.

The chain carries TRBV6-1 and TRBJ2-5; tentative D call: TRBD1 (8 bases). The CDR3 extends over 16 amino acids. The V end was cut by 3 bases, the J end by 3 bases, with 17 bases between. Germline V gives CDR1 MNHNS, CDR2 SASEGT. The CDR3 nucleotides read TGTGCCAGCAGTGATTGGAACAGGGGGGGAAAAGAGACCCAGTACTTC. Translated, it gives CASSDWNRGGKETQYF.

The chain uses TRBV19 and TRBJ1-4; possibly TRBD1 for D (6 bases). Germline CDR1 is LNHDA and CDR2 is SQIVND (reference sequence). V gave up 8 bases and J gave up 6 bases, with 16 bases separating them. This CDR3 has 14 amino acids. The CDR3 sequence: CASQVGRGYEKLFF. The CDR3 bases are TGTGCCAGTCAAGTCGGCAGGGGTTATGAAAAACTGTTTTTT.

V is TRBV2 and J is TRBJ1-5, with D perhaps TRBD1 (6 bases). The germline CDR1 and CDR2 sequences are SNHLY and FYNNEI. This CDR3 has 15 residues. With 4 bases removed from V and 4 bases from J, the gap between germline ends came to 14 bases. The CDR3 region has the DNA TGTGCCAGCAGTGCTAGGACAGCTATAAATCAGCCCCAGCATTTT. This encodes CASSARTAINQPQHF.

V is TRBV6-1 and J is TRBJ1-2; 8 bases line up with TRBD1. Losses at the gene ends were 3 bases for V and 3 bases for J; bases not matched to a gene: 3. Germline CDR1 and CDR2: MNHNS and SASEGT. The CDR3 is 14 amino acids. CDR3 nucleotides: TGTGCCAGCAGTGAGGGACAGGCGTACTATGGCTACACCTTC. The encoded protein is CASSEGQAYYGYTF.

V gene TRBV14 combines with J gene TRBJ2-7, with 8 positions matching TRBD1. From germline, CDR1 is SGHDN and CDR2 FVKESK. The CDR3 consists of 15 residues. V lost 4 bases to trimming and J lost 1 base; unmatched junction nucleotides: 6. The CDR3 DNA is TGTGCCAGCAGCCCAGGACAGGGTTTTTCCTACGAGCAGTACTTC. Translated: CASSPGQGFSYEQYF.

J is TRBJ2-1 and V is TRBV5-1; 7 positions agree with TRBD2. The CDR3 totals 14 residues. V lost 0 bases and J lost 7; bases outside the gene matches: 4. The germline gives CDR1 SGHRS, CDR2 YFSETQ. The CDR3 coding sequence is TGCGCCAGCAGCTTGGTGGGAGGGCGGAATGAGCAGTTCTTC. Its translation: CASSLVGGRNEQFF.

The CDR3 region has the DNA TGTGCCAGCCTCCAAGGGCAGGGGAACTCTGGGGCCAACGTCCTGACTTTC. Protein: CASLQGQGNSGANVLTF. The rearrangement links TRBV18 to TRBJ2-6, with a weak D call TRBD1 (6 bases). This CDR3 region has 17 residues. V was clipped by 8 bases and J by 0 bases, with 17 bases between them. Germline-derived CDR1 and CDR2 are KGHSH and LQKENI.

The chain employs TRBV7-2 and TRBJ1-5; D not resolved. V was trimmed by 1 base and J by 5 bases, leaving 9 bases between them. The CDR3 consists of 14 residues. CDR1 is SGHTA and CDR2 is FQGNSA in the germline V gene. CDR3 protein: CASSLDGRDQPQHF. DNA for the CDR3: TGTGCCAGCAGCTTAGATGGACGCGATCAGCCCCAGCATTTT.

The chain is built from TRBV9 and TRBJ2-1; D might be TRBD2 (7 bases). Germline loops: CDR1 SGDLS, CDR2 YYNGEE. This CDR3 is built from 16 residues. Trimming stripped 0 bases from V and 4 bases from J, with 14 bases between. CDR3: CASSVAGGGAYNEQFF. CDR3 DNA: TGTGCCAGCAGCGTAGCGGGTGGGGGGGCATACAATGAGCAGTTCTTC.

This sequence joins TRBV27 and TRBJ2-5, with D maybe TRBD2 (5 bases). This CDR3 is built from 13 residues. Per the germline V gene, CDR1 is MNHEY and CDR2 is SMNVEV (reference sequence). The CDR3 nucleotides are TGTGCAGCGGCTAGCTCGTACCAAGAGACCCAGTACTTC. Encoded protein: CAAASSYQETQYF.

V gene TRBV5-1 combines with J gene TRBJ2-7; 12 bases match TRBD2. The CDR3 sequence is 13 residues long. Trimming at V came to 7 bases and at J to 6 bases, leaving 5 bases not matched to a gene. Per germline, CDR1 SGHRS and CDR2 YFSETQ. CDR3 in amino acids: CASSSGRAIEQYF. The CDR3, as DNA: TGCGCCAGCTCTAGCGGGAGGGCCATCGAGCAGTACTTC. The complete variable domain, with remaining parts taken from reference TRBV5-1 and TRBJ2-7, reads KAGVTQTPRYLIKTRGQQVTLSCSPISGHRSVSWYQQTPGQGLQFLFEYFSETQRNKGNFPGRFSGRQFSNSRSEMNVSTLELGDSALYLCASSSGRAIEQYFGPGTRLTVT.

The CDR3 bases are TGTGCCAGCAGCTTGGAAAGGGTCAGGCTGGCGGGGATTAACTATGGCTACACCTTC. It codes for CASSLERVRLAGINYGYTF. The genes are TRBV5-8 and TRBJ1-2; D unresolved. V was clipped by 0 bases and J by 1 base, with 22 bases between them. The CDR3 contains 19 residues. Germline values: CDR1 SGHTS, CDR2 YDEGEE.

This clone has just one count. The CDR3 DNA reads TGTGCCAGCAGTCTACGGGACCGACTCAACAATGAGCAGTTCTTC. It specifies CASSLRDRLNNEQFF. The chain employs TRBV27 and TRBJ2-1, with D perhaps TRBD1 or TRBD2 (5 bases each). The germline V and J ends were trimmed by 5 bases and 5 bases, with 16 bases remaining between them. Germline V gene sequence: CDR1 MNHEY, CDR2 SMNVEV (reference sequence). This CDR3 comprises 15 residues.